The 8 T cell receptor beta chains reported below all come from one sample, sequenced in a study of blood T cell repertoires in COVID-19. Here immunoSEQ multiplex PCR was the method, and the copy in TCRdb shows in-frame clones only, minus some. Here the sample spans about 70,000 clones, around four fifths being singletons. The sequencing sample was made of peripheral blood. These receptors all stem from a woman aged 55-75 years with acute or convalescent COVID-19.

There are a few counts of this clone. The V call is TRBV18, the J call TRBJ2-2, with 11 bases fitting TRBD1. J gave up 1 base and V 5 bases, and 3 bases lay outside the gene matches. Per germline, CDR1 KGHSH and CDR2 LQKENI. This CDR3 is 16 amino acids long. The chain's CDR3 is CASSGQGAKNTGELFF. The CDR3 DNA is TGTGCCAGCTCAGGACAGGGGGCGAAGAACACCGGGGAGCTGTTTTTT.

The CDR3 DNA reads TGTGCCAGTAGCTCGACAGTGAACACTGAAGCTTTCTTT. As protein: CASSSTVNTEAFF. The chain combines TRBV19 with TRBJ1-1; weak D call: TRBD1 (5 bases). The CDR3 spans 13 residues. The V gene lost 6 bases and the J gene lost 0 bases, with 8 bases spanning the gap. Germline V gives CDR1 LNHDA, CDR2 SQIVND (reference sequence).

V usage is TRBV5-1 and J usage is TRBJ2-7, with TRBD1 matching 7 bases. Germline CDR1 is SGHRS and CDR2 is YFSETQ. V lost 3 bases, J lost 1 base, and 4 bases stayed unmatched. The CDR3 contains 14 residues. As DNA, the CDR3 is TGCGCCAGCAGCTGGGGGACAGCTTCCTACGAGCAGTACTTC. This gives the protein CASSWGTASYEQYF.

This chain connects TRBV19 to TRBJ1-1; TRBD1 aligns across 9 bases. The J segment lost 4 bases and the V segment lost 6 bases, leaving 12 bases of the junction unmatched. Germline assignment: CDR1 LNHDA and CDR2 SQIVND (reference sequence). There are 16 residues in the CDR3. Here the CDR3 reads CASSLTQGAGRTEAFF. The DNA for the CDR3 is TGTGCCAGTAGCTTAACACAGGGGGCTGGGCGCACTGAAGCTTTCTTT.

This clone was counted between two and nine times. This chain uses TRBV3-1 (or the pseudogene TRBV3-2) with TRBJ1-3; D remains unclear. CDR1 and CDR2 from the germline V gene are LGHDT and YNNKEL (reference sequence). V was cut by 2 bases and J by 4 bases, with 9 bases left in between. This CDR3 spans 14 amino acids. This chain's CDR3 is CASSQREAGNTIYF. In DNA form, the CDR3 reads TGTGCCAGCAGCCAAAGGGAGGCCGGAAACACCATATATTTT.

About this clone: Additional DNA sequences in this sample encode the identical CDR3. V is TRBV14 and J is TRBJ2-7; 7 nucleotides agree with TRBD1. V shed 1 base and J 3 bases; nucleotides not matched to a gene: 3. This CDR3 comprises 14 residues. Germline V CDR1 and CDR2: SGHDN, FVKESK. CDR3 sequence: CASSQGRGIYEQYF. CDR3 sequence (DNA): TGTGCCAGCAGCCAAGGCAGGGGGATCTACGAGCAGTACTTC. The entire variable domain, with the rest obtained from reference TRBV14 and TRBJ2-7, is as follows: EAGVTQFPSHSVIEKGQTVTLRCDPISGHDNLYWYRRVMGKEIKFLLHFVKESKQDESGMPNNRFLAERTGGTYSTLKVQPAELEDSGVYFCASSQGRGIYEQYFGPGTRLTVT.

The chain joins TRBV10-3 to TRBJ1-1, with 7 bases matching TRBD1. The CDR3 covers 15 residues. V was clipped by 2 bases and J by 2 bases; unmatched bases: 5. The germline CDR1 and CDR2 sequences are ENHRY and SYGVKD. CDR3 sequence (DNA): TGTGCCATCAGTGAGAGGGGACAGATTAACACTGAAGCTTTCTTT. Residues: CAISERGQINTEAFF.

This clone was observed a few times. The chain uses TRBV7-2 and TRBJ2-7, with 14 bases that match TRBD2. Germline lookup yields CDR1 SGHTA and CDR2 FQGNSA. This CDR3 comprises 18 residues. V trimming: 5 bases; J trimming: 2 bases; junction bases outside the gene matches: 11. The CDR3 loop reads CASSPRTSGGLLPYEQYF. For the CDR3, the DNA is TGTGCCAGCAGCCCGCGGACTAGCGGGGGGCTATTGCCCTACGAGCAGTACTTC.